The 19 T cell receptor beta chains below were found in one sample sequenced in a study of OX40 agonist ivuxolimab in advanced cancers. The data were produced by immunoSEQ multiplex PCR, yet TCRdb's version contains in-frame clones alone and is incomplete. The table has 30,000 or so clones, about 82% seen once; the top ten hold 20% to 30%. Sequences were derived from CD4+ or CD8+ T cells sorted from blood, sampled in a trial of the OX40 agonist ivuxolimab. The source of these receptors is an adult with an advanced solid tumor such as melanoma, head and neck, liver or kidney cancer.

The chain is built from TRBV7-3 and TRBJ2-7; 10 positions agree with TRBD2. There are 14 residues in the CDR3. Losses at the gene ends were 3 bases for V and 4 bases for J; bases not matched to a gene: 3. Germline assignment: CDR1 SGHTA and CDR2 FQGTGA. CDR3 in DNA: TGTGCCAGCAGCTTTGGACTAGCGGCTTACGAGCAGTACTTC. This codes for CASSFGLAAYEQYF.

J is TRBJ2-2 and V is TRBV2; D unresolved. With 8 bases removed from V and 5 bases from J, the gap between germline ends came to 9 bases. CDR3 size: 12 residues. Germline V lookup: CDR1 SNHLY, CDR2 FYNNEI. The CDR3 loop reads CASLDVTGELFF. The DNA for the CDR3 is TGTGCCAGCCTAGACGTGACCGGGGAGCTGTTTTTT.

This chain connects TRBV6-5 to TRBJ1-2, with a possible D match to TRBD1 (5 bases). The V gene's germline CDR1 is MNHEY and CDR2 SVGAGI. Trimming removed 0 bases from V and 0 bases from J, with 8 bases in between. The CDR3 totals 15 residues. CDR3 residues: CASSYSGDSNYGYTF. The CDR3 nucleotides are TGTGCCAGCAGTTACTCGGGGGACTCTAACTATGGCTACACCTTC.

V usage is TRBV29-1 and J usage is TRBJ2-5; TRBD1 matches at 7 bases. Germline lookup yields CDR1 SQVTM and CDR2 ANQGSEA. This CDR3 has 14 residues. Trimming at V came to 6 bases and at J to 1 base, leaving 8 bases not matched to a gene. In nucleotides, the CDR3 is TGCAGCGTCACTTCCTGGGACAGCCAAGAGACCCAGTACTTC. Encoded protein: CSVTSWDSQETQYF.

This clone was picked up one time. V and J are TRBV7-9 and TRBJ1-1; 9 bases map to TRBD1. V shed 3 bases, J shed 4 bases, and the junction held 0 bases outside the gene matches. CDR3 length: 13 amino acids. Germline V gives CDR1 SEHNR, CDR2 FQNEAQ (reference sequence). CDR3 nucleotides: TGTGCCAGCAGCTTGACAGGGGGCACTGAAGCTTTCTTT. Its translation is CASSLTGGTEAFF.

This clone has just a few counts. V gene TRBV19 combines with J gene TRBJ2-7; D tentatively reads TRBD1 or TRBD2 (5 bases each). The V end lost 1 base, the J end lost 7 bases, and 20 bases lay between the germline ends. This CDR3 contains 16 residues. Germline V gives CDR1 LNHDA, CDR2 SQIVND (reference sequence). CDR3 amino acids: CASSIAGGSPSREQYF. CDR3 DNA sequence: TGTGCCAGTAGTATAGCTGGGGGTTCCCCCTCGAGGGAGCAGTACTTC.

The rearrangement uses TRBV7-6 and TRBJ2-7, with unresolved D. Germline CDR1 reads SGHVS; CDR2 reads FNYEAQ. Trimming left V 2 bases short and J 3 bases short, with 8 bases between. This CDR3 is built from 13 residues. This CDR3 is CASSLLLSYEQYF. DNA of the CDR3: TGTGCCAGCAGCTTACTTTTGAGCTACGAGCAGTACTTC. Filled out from reference TRBV7-6 and TRBJ2-7, the complete variable domain reads GAGVSQSPRYKVTKRGQDVALRCDPISGHVSLYWYRQALGQGPEFLTYFNYEAQQDKSGLPNDRFSAERPEGSISTLTIQRTEQRDSAMYRCASSLLLSYEQYFGPGTRLTVT.

This chain connects TRBV30 to TRBJ2-7; TRBD1 aligns across 10 bases. The CDR3 loop spans 15 amino acids. In germline, CDR1 is GTSNPN, CDR2 SVGIG (reference sequence). The junction had 7 bases not matched to a gene; V was cut back by 2 bases and J by 3 bases. The chain's CDR3 is CAWSPPGQGIYEQYF. Here the CDR3 DNA reads TGTGCCTGGAGTCCGCCGGGACAGGGGATCTACGAGCAGTACTTC.

The CDR3 sequence is CASGLSGGREQFF. The CDR3 nucleotides are TGTGCTAGTGGTTTGTCGGGGGGGCGTGAGCAGTTCTTC. V is TRBV12-5 and J is TRBJ2-1, with 8 bases lining up with TRBD2. CDR3 size: 13 residues. Germline CDR1 LGHNT, CDR2 FRNRAP. V lost 2 bases to trimming and J lost 9 bases; unmatched junction nucleotides: 3.

The rearrangement links TRBV5-4 to TRBJ2-3, with 9 bases fitting TRBD1. The CDR3 extends over 18 amino acids. The V segment lost 4 bases and the J segment 1 base; nucleotides outside the gene matches: 13. Per germline, CDR1 SGHNT and CDR2 YYREEE (reference sequence). The chain's CDR3 is CASSTGTGRFVGTDTQYF. As DNA, the CDR3 is TGTGCCAGCAGCACCGGGACAGGGAGGTTCGTTGGCACAGATACGCAGTATTTT.

The chain joins TRBV7-9 to TRBJ2-1; 15 bases align to TRBD2. The CDR3 spans 15 residues. After removal of 4 bases from V and 8 bases from J, the junction contained 3 bases not matched to a gene. The germline gives CDR1 SEHNR, CDR2 FQNEAQ (reference sequence). In DNA form, the CDR3 reads TGTGCCAGCAGCTGGACTAGCGGGAGGGACGATGAGCAGTTCTTC. It specifies CASSWTSGRDDEQFF.

This clone was counted once. The V and J genes are TRBV7-6 and TRBJ1-5; 9 nucleotides agree with TRBD1. V was clipped by 1 base and J by 1 base; unmatched bases: 2. CDR1 and CDR2 from the germline V gene are SGHVS and FNYEAQ. This CDR3 is built from 16 residues. The CDR3 reads CASSLEQGASNQPQHF. In nucleotides, the CDR3 is TGTGCCAGCAGCTTAGAACAGGGGGCCAGCAATCAGCCCCAGCATTTT. Variable domain in full (rest from reference TRBV7-6 and TRBJ1-5): GAGVSQSPRYKVTKRGQDVALRCDPISGHVSLYWYRQALGQGPEFLTYFNYEAQQDKSGLPNDRFSAERPEGSISTLTIQRTEQRDSAMYRCASSLEQGASNQPQHFGDGTRLSIL.

The chain is built from TRBV6-1 and TRBJ1-4, with a weak D call TRBD1 (6 bases). With 1 base removed from V and 7 bases from J, the gap between germline ends came to 13 bases. This CDR3 is 15 amino acids long. CDR1 MNHNS and CDR2 SASEGT come from the germline V gene. The CDR3 coding sequence is TGTGCCAGCAGTGAAGGGACAGCCTGGGGTGAAAAACTGTTTTTT. Translation gives CASSEGTAWGEKLFF.

On this clone: Other nucleotide sequences in the sample specify the same CDR3. The chain uses TRBV7-2 and TRBJ2-2; D is unresolved. V was trimmed by 3 bases and J by 1 base, leaving 6 bases between them. Per the germline V gene, CDR1 is SGHTA and CDR2 is FQGNSA. The CDR3 contains 14 residues. CDR3 in amino acids: CASSLGGNTGELFF. CDR3 sequence (DNA): TGTGCCAGCAGCTTGGGCGGGAACACCGGGGAGCTGTTTTTT. The whole variable domain, filled in from reference TRBV7-2 and TRBJ2-2, reads GAGVSQSPSNKVTEKGKDVELRCDPISGHTALYWYRQSLGQGLEFLIYFQGNSAPDKSGLPSDRFSAERTGGSVSTLTIQRTQQEDSAVYLCASSLGGNTGELFFGEGSRLTVL.

This clone has a handful of counts. V is TRBV6-6 and J is TRBJ2-3; possibly TRBD2 for D (6 bases). Germline V lookup: CDR1 MNHNY, CDR2 SVGAGI (reference sequence). The CDR3 extends over 14 amino acids. Deletions cut 7 bases from V and 1 base from J, with 12 bases between. CDR3 DNA sequence: TGTGCCAGCAAACTAGCTCTGGGCACAGATACGCAGTATTTT. Encoded protein: CASKLALGTDTQYF.

This chain uses TRBV11-2 with TRBJ1-3, with D hard to call. Trimming left V 0 bases short and J 0 bases short, with 6 bases between. The CDR3 length is 15 residues. CDR1 is SGHAT and CDR2 is FQNNGV in the germline V gene. In DNA form, the CDR3 reads TGTGCCAGCAGCTTAGATCAGCCCTCTGGAAACACCATATATTTT. Amino acids: CASSLDQPSGNTIYF.

The count of this clone is one. The V call is TRBV7-9, the J call TRBJ1-2, with D perhaps matching TRBD1 (5 bases). The ends were cut back, 4 bases at V and 7 bases at J, with 19 bases in the middle. CDR1 and CDR2 from the germline V gene are SEHNR and FQNEAQ (reference sequence). The CDR3 has 15 residues. The CDR3 here is CASSSPAREIFGYTF. The CDR3 coding sequence is TGTGCCAGCAGCTCCCCAGCCAGGGAGATTTTTGGCTACACCTTC.

V and J are TRBV5-1 and TRBJ2-7; 15 bases line up with TRBD2. V trimming: 4 bases; J trimming: 1 base; junction bases outside the gene matches: 3. CDR1 and CDR2 (germline): SGHRS, YFSETQ. The CDR3 consists of 16 residues. The CDR3 is CASSGTSGRSSYEQYF. In DNA, the CDR3 is TGCGCCAGCAGCGGGACTAGCGGGAGGTCATCCTACGAGCAGTACTTC.

The rearrangement uses TRBV19 and TRBJ2-2; 9 bases match TRBD1. Germline lookup yields CDR1 LNHDA and CDR2 SQIVND (reference sequence). V lost 0 bases and J lost 6; bases outside the gene matches: 11. This CDR3 is built from 18 residues. The CDR3 reads CASSIEWGQGGDAGELFF. In DNA, the CDR3 is TGTGCCAGTAGTATAGAATGGGGACAGGGCGGAGACGCCGGGGAGCTGTTTTTT.